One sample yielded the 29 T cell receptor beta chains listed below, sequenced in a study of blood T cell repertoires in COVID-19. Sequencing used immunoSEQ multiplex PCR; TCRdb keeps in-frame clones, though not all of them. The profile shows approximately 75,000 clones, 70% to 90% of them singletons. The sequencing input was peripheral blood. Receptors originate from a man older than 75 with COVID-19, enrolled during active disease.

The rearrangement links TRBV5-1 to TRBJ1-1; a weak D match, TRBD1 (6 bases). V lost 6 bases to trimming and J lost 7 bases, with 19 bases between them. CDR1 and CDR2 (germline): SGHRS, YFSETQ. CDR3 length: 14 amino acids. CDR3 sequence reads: CASTARGRTNEAFF. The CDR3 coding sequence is TGCGCCAGCACCGCTAGGGGGAGAACAAATGAAGCTTTCTTT. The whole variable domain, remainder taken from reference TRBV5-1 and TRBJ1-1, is KAGVTQTPRYLIKTRGQQVTLSCSPISGHRSVSWYQQTPGQGLQFLFEYFSETQRNKGNFPGRFSGRQFSNSRSEMNVSTLELGDSALYLCASTARGRTNEAFFGQGTRLTVV.

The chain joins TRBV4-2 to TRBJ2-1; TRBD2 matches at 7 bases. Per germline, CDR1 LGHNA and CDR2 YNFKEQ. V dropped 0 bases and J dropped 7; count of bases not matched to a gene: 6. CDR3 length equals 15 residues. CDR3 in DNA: TGTGCCAGCAGCCAAGAACTAGCGAGGCGGAATGAGCAGTTCTTC. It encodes CASSQELARRNEQFF.

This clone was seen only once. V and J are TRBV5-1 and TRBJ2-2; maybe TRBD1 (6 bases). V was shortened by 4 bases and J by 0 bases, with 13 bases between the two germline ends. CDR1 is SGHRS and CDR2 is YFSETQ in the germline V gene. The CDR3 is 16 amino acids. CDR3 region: CASSKQGAANTGELFF. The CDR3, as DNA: TGCGCCAGCAGCAAACAGGGCGCTGCGAACACCGGGGAGCTGTTTTTT.

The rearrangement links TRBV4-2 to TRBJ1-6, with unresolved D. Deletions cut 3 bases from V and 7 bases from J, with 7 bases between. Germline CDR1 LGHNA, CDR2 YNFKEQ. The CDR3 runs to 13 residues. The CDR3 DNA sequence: TGTGCCAGCAGCCAGGGCACAAATTCACCCCTCCACTTT. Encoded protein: CASSQGTNSPLHF.

Here the CDR3 reads CASSYSVQFTDTQYF. The CDR3 region has the DNA TGTGCCAGCAGTTACTCCGTACAGTTCACAGATACGCAGTATTTT. This rearrangement joins TRBV6-6 to TRBJ2-3; no clear D gene. The length of the CDR3 is 15 residues. The V end lost 0 bases, the J end lost 2 bases, and 9 bases lay between the germline ends. From germline, CDR1 is MNHNY and CDR2 SVGAGI (reference sequence).

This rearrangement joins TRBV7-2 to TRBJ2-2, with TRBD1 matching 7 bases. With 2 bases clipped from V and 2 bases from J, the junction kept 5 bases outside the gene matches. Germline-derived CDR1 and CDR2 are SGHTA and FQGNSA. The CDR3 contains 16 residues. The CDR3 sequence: CASSLQTGPNTGELFF. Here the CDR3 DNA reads TGTGCCAGCAGCTTACAGACAGGGCCAAACACCGGGGAGCTGTTTTTT. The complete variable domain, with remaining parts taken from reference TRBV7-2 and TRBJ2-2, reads GAGVSQSPSNKVTEKGKDVELRCDPISGHTALYWYRQSLGQGLEFLIYFQGNSAPDKSGLPSDRFSAERTGGSVSTLTIQRTQQEDSAVYLCASSLQTGPNTGELFFGEGSRLTVL.

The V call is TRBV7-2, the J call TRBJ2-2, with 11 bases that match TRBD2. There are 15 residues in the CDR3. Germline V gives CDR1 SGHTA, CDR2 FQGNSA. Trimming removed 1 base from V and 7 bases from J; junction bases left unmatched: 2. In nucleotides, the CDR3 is TGTGCCAGCAGCTTAGATAGCGGGGGGGGCGGGGAGCTGTTTTTT. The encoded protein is CASSLDSGGGGELFF.

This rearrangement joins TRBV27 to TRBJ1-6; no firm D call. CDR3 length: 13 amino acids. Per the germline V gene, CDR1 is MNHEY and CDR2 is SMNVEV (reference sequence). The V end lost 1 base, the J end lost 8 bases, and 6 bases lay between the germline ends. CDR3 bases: TGTGCCAGCAGTTTATTAGGAGATTCACCCCTCCACTTT. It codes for CASSLLGDSPLHF.

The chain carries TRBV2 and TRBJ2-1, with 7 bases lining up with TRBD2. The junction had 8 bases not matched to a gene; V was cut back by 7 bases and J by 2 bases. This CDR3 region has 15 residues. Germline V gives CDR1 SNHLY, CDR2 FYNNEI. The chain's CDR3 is CASKEASGAYNEQFF. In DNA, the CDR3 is TGTGCCAGCAAGGAAGCTAGCGGAGCCTACAATGAGCAGTTCTTC.

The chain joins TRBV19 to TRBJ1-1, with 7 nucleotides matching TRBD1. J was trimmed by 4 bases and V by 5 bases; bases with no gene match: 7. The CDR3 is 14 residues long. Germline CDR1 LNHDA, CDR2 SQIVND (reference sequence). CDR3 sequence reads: CASSSPTGATEAFF. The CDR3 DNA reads TGTGCCAGTAGTTCCCCAACAGGGGCCACTGAAGCTTTCTTT. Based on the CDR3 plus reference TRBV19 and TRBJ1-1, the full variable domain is DGGITQSPKYLFRKEGQNVTLSCEQNLNHDAMYWYRQDPGQGLRLIYYSQIVNDFQKGDIAEGYSVSREKKESFPLTVTSAQKNPTAFYLCASSSPTGATEAFFGQGTRLTVV.

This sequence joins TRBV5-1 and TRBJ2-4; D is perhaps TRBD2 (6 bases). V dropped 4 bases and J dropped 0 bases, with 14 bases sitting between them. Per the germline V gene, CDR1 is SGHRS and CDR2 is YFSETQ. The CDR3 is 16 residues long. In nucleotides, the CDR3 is TGCGCCAGCAGCCCGGGACTTTTCTTAGCCAAAAACATTCAGTACTTC. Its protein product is CASSPGLFLAKNIQYF.

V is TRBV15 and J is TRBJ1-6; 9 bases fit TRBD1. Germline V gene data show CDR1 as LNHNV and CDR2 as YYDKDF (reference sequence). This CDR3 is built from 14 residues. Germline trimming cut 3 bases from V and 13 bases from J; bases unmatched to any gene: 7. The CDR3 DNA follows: TGTGCCACCAGCAGGAGGGGACAGGGATTTCCCCTCCACTTT. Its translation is CATSRRGQGFPLHF.

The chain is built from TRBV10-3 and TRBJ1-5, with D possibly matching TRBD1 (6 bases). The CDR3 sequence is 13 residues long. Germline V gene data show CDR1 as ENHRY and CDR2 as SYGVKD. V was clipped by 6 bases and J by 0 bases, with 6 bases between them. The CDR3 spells CAIRQGSNQPQHF. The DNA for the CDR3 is TGTGCCATCAGACAGGGTAGCAATCAGCCCCAGCATTTT.

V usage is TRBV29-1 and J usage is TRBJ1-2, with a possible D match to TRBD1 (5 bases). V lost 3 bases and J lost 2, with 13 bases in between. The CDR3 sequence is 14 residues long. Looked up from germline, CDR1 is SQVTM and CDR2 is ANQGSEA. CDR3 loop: CSVDGWGRNYGYTF. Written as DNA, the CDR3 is TGCAGCGTTGATGGGTGGGGCCGGAACTATGGCTACACCTTC.

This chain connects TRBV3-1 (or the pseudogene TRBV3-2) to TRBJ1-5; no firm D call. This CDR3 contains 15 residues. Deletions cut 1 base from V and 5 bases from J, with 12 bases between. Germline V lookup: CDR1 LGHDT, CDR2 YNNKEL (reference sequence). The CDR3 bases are TGTGCCAGCAGCCAAGGCAGGCAGTCATATCAGCCCCAGCATTTT. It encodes CASSQGRQSYQPQHF.

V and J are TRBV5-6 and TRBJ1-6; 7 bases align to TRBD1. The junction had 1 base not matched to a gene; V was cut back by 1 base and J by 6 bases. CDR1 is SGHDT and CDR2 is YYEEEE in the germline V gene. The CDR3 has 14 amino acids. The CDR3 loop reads CASSLRQGNSPLHF. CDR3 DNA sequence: TGTGCCAGCAGCTTGCGACAGGGTAATTCACCCCTCCACTTT.

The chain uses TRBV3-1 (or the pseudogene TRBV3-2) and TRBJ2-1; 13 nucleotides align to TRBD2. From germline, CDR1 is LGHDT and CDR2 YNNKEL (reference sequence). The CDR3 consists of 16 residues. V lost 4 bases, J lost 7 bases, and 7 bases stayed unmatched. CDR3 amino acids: CASSPRTSGGTNEQFF. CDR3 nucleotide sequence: TGTGCCAGCAGCCCGAGGACTAGCGGGGGAACAAATGAGCAGTTCTTC.

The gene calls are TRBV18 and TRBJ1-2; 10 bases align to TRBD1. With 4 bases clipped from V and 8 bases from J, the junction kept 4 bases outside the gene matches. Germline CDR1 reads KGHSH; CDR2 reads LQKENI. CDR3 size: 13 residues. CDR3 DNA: TGTGCCAGCTCACTCAGGACAGGGGGAGGCTACACCTTC. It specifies CASSLRTGGGYTF.

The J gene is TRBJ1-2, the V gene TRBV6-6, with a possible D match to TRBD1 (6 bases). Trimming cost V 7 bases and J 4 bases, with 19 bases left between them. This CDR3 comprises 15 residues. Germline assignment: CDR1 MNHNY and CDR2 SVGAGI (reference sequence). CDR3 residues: CASTPPSDSGYGYTF. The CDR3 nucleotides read TGTGCCAGCACCCCCCCGTCGGACAGTGGCTATGGCTACACCTTC.

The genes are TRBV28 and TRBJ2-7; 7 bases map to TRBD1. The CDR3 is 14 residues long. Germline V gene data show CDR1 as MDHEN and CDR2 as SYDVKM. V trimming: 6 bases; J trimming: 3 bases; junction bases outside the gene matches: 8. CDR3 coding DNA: TGTGCCAGCAGGACAGGGAGCCCGGTCTACGAGCAGTACTTC. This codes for CASRTGSPVYEQYF. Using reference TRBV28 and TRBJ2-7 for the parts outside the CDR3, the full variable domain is DVKVTQSSRYLVKRTGEKVFLECVQDMDHENMFWYRQDPGLGLRLIYFSYDVKMKEKGDIPEGYSVSREKKERFSLILESASTNQTSMYLCASRTGSPVYEQYFGPGTRLTVT.

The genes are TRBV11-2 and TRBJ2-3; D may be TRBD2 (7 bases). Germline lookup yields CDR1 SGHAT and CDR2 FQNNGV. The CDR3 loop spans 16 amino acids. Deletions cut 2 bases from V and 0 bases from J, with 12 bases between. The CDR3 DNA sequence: TGTGCCAGCAGCTTATTTGGGGGGGCGAGCACAGATACGCAGTATTTT. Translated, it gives CASSLFGGASTDTQYF.

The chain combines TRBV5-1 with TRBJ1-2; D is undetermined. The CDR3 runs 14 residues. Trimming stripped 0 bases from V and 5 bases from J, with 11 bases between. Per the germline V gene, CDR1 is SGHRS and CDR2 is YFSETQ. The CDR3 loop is CASSLAAADYGYTF. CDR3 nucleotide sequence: TGCGCCAGCAGCTTGGCGGCGGCGGATTATGGCTACACCTTC.

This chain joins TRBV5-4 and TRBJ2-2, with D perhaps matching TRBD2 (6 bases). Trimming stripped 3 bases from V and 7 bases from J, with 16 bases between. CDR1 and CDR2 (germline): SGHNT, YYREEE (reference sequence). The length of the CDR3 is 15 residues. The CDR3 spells CASSSRDSLGGELFF. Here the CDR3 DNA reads TGTGCCAGCAGCTCAAGGGACTCCCTGGGCGGGGAGCTGTTTTTT.

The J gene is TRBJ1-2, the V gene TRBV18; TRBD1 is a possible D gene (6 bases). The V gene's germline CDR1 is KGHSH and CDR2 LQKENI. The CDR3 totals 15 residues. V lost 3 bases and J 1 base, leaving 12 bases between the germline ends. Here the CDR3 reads CASSPNRDINYGYTF. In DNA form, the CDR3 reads TGTGCCAGCTCACCGAACCGGGACATTAACTATGGCTACACCTTC.

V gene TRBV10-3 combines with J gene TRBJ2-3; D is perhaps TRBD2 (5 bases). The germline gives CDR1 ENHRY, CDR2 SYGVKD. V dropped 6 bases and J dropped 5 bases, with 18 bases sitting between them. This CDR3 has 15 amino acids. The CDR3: CAISPVGNQRDTQYF. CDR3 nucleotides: TGTGCCATCAGCCCCGTCGGGAATCAGCGAGATACGCAGTATTTT.

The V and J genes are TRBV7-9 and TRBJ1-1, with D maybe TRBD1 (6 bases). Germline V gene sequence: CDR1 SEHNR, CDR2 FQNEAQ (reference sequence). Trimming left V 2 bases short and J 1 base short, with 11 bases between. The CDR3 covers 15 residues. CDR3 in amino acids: CASSLLGARNTEAFF. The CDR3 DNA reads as TGTGCCAGCAGCTTATTGGGGGCGCGGAACACTGAAGCTTTCTTT.

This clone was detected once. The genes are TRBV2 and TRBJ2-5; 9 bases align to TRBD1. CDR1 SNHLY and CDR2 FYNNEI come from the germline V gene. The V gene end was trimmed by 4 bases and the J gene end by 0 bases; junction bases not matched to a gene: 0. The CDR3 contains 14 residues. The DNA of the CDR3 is TGTGCCAGCAGTGGGGACAGGGACCAAGAGACCCAGTACTTC. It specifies CASSGDRDQETQYF.

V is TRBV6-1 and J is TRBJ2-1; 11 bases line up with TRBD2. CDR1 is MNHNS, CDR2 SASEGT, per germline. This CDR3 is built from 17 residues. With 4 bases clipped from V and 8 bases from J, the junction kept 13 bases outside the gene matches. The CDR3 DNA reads TGTGCCAGCAGTGTAGAGCTAACTAGCGGGGGTTCTTATGAGCAGTTCTTC. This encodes CASSVELTSGGSYEQFF.

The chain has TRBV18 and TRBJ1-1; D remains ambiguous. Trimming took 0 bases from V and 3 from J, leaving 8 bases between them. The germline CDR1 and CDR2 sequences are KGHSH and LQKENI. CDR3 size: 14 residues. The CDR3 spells CASSPPGRDTEAFF. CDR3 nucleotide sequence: TGTGCCAGCTCACCACCGGGGAGGGACACTGAAGCTTTCTTT.